This T cell receptor beta chain was recorded in a study of T cell clones after liver transplantation. Study-wide background: Three of the eight recipients were HCV-positive; the rest had non-autoimmune, non-viral transplant indications. Timepoints were pre-transplant, pre-withdrawal, and after withdrawal was completed or failed. General study findings and limits: Graft donor-reactive T cells may have migrated into the graft rather than being deleted. A larger donor-reactive than third-party decline suggested partial antigen-specific deletion.

V shed 6 bases and J shed 4 bases, with 21 bases lying between them. Germline V lookup: CDR1 SEHNR, CDR2 FQNEAQ (reference sequence). The CDR3 consists of 16 residues. As concerns this clone: Antigen specificity is unknown.

The assay was immunoSEQ multiplex PCR, and TCRdb's table has in-frame clones only and misses some. Among over 50,000 clones listed, less than 85% were seen once. The V gene is TRBV7-9, the J gene TRBJ1-1, with D possibly being TRBD1 (5 bases). The sequence was collected from a human donor who received a liver transplant. This material consisted of CD4+ T cells from blood, taken before liver transplant. The CDR3 sequence: CASRPGGISSITEAFF. The CDR3 coding sequence is TGTGCCAGCAGACCTGGGGGGATCAGCAGCATCACTGAAGCTTTCTTT.